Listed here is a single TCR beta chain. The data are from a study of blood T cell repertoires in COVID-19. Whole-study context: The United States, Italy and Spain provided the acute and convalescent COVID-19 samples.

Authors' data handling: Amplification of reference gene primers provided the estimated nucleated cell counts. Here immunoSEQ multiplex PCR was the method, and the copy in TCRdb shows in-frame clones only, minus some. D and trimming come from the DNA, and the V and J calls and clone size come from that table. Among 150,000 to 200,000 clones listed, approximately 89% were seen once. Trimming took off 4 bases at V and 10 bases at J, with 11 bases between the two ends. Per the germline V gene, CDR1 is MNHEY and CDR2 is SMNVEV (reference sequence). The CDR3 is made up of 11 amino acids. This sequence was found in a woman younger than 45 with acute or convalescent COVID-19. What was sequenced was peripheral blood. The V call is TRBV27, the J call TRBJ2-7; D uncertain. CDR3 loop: CASSYEVNQYF. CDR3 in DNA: TGTGCCAGCAGTTATGAGGTAAACCAGTACTTC.